This T cell receptor beta chain was observed in a study of T cell responses to AZD1222 COVID-19 vaccine. Study-level results: Clonal diversity may have been underestimated in mostly white British donors.

Some clones are missing from TCRdb's copy, which holds only in-frame ones; the method was immunoSEQ multiplex PCR. The data contain about 130,000 clones, 88% of them seen just once; the ten biggest clones take up more than 5.5%. The germline V gene has CDR1 KGHSH and CDR2 LQKENI. There are 15 residues in the CDR3. The count of this clone is one. The antigen remains undetermined. At one end, the junction sequence differs from germline, possibly due to a read error. The chain recombines TRBV18 with TRBJ1-4; D call uncertain. This TCR came from an adult who received the AZD1222 COVID-19 vaccine. The sample here was peripheral blood, taken 28 days after the second AZD1222 dose. This CDR3 is CASSPRREANEKLFF. CDR3 in DNA: TGTGCCAGCTCACCACGGCGGGAGGCTAACGAAAAACTGTTTTTT.